The text below deals with one T cell receptor beta chain. Antigen specificity is unknown. The TCRbeta library incorporated unique molecular identifiers. TCRdb reanalysed the PCR reads using MiXCR and keeps one entry per CDR3 protein. The top ten clones hold around 0.8% of a sample with 550,000 to 800,000 distinct CDR3 sequences, around 12% of them seen once. This specimen comes from a study of T-cell reconstitution after alpha-beta-depleted transplantation in children. Findings and limits, study-wide: At one year after transplant, newly produced T cells mostly accounted for T-cell counts and diversity. At around two months after transplant, the alpha-beta T cells were reportedly derived from several hundred expanded clones that came from non-depleted graft cells.

The V end lost 2 bases, the J end lost 8 bases, and 15 bases lay between the germline ends. Germline CDR1 MGHRA, CDR2 YSYEKL. This CDR3 comprises 15 residues. The TCR sequence derives from a girl aged 2-10 years with congenital amegakaryocytic thrombocytopenia, due to receive a stem cell transplant. Sample: PBMCs, taken before TCRalphabeta/CD19-depleted stem cell transplant. The J gene is TRBJ1-4, the V gene TRBV4-1; no firm D call. CDR3 sequence reads: CASSQQVTFGEKLFF. CDR3 nucleotides: TGCGCCAGCAGCCAACAGGTGACCTTCGGGGAAAAACTGTTTTTT.